The 8 T cell receptor beta chains below all came from one sample that was sequenced in a study of cytomegalovirus exposure and HLA in healthy donors. The method was immunoSEQ multiplex PCR; TCRdb's version includes in-frame clones alone and lacks a portion of them. The sample records around 180,000 clones, roughly 80% being singletons. Sequenced: PBMCs. All receptors derive from a man between 18 and 29 years old in good health and CMV-seropositive.

V and J are TRBV5-4 and TRBJ2-3, with a possible D match to TRBD2 (6 bases). This CDR3 is 15 amino acids long. Trimming took 4 bases from V and 2 from J, leaving 14 bases between them. The germline gives CDR1 SGHNT, CDR2 YYREEE (reference sequence). The CDR3 reads CASSGGGLSTDTQYF. CDR3 coding DNA: TGTGCCAGCAGCGGGGGAGGCCTCTCCACAGATACGCAGTATTTT.

This chain connects TRBV9 to TRBJ2-1; 11 bases line up with TRBD2. Trimming cost V 3 bases and J 8 bases; bases outside gene matches: 10. CDR1 and CDR2 (germline): SGDLS, YYNGEE. The CDR3 loop spans 16 amino acids. CDR3 in amino acids: CASSAPTSGRFYEQFF. Here the CDR3 DNA reads TGTGCCAGCAGCGCTCCAACTAGCGGGAGATTTTATGAGCAGTTCTTC. Variable domain in full (rest from reference TRBV9 and TRBJ2-1): DSGVTQTPKHLITATGQRVTLRCSPRSGDLSVYWYQQSLDQGLQFLIQYYNGEERAKGNILERFSAQQFPDLHSELNLSSLELGDSALYFCASSAPTSGRFYEQFFGPGTRLTVL.

This clone was counted once. The chain recombines TRBV2 with TRBJ1-2; no firm D call. The V gene lost 10 bases and the J gene lost 5 bases, with 17 bases spanning the gap. In germline, CDR1 is SNHLY, CDR2 FYNNEI. The CDR3 totals 13 residues. In DNA, the CDR3 is TGTGCCACCGCCAACGGGAGGCCGTATGGCTACACCTTC. This sequence encodes CATANGRPYGYTF.

The chain carries TRBV13 and TRBJ1-1, with 8 positions matching TRBD1. This CDR3 is 14 amino acids long. Germline-derived CDR1 and CDR2 are PRHDT and FYEKMQ (reference sequence). With 5 bases clipped from V and 1 base from J, the junction kept 3 bases outside the gene matches. CDR3 sequence: CASSLGQGNTEAFF. The CDR3 DNA is TGTGCCAGCAGCCTCGGACAGGGGAACACTGAAGCTTTCTTT. The full variable domain, completed using reference TRBV13 and TRBJ1-1, is AAGVIQSPRHLIKEKRETATLKCYPIPRHDTVYWYQQGPGQDPQFLISFYEKMQSDKGSIPDRFSAQQFSDYHSELNMSSLELGDSALYFCASSLGQGNTEAFFGQGTRLTVV.

This rearrangement joins TRBV7-2 to TRBJ2-7; possible D gene TRBD1, 6 bases. Looked up from germline, CDR1 is SGHTA and CDR2 is FQGNSA. The CDR3 covers 14 residues. Trimming took 5 bases from V and 0 from J, leaving 11 bases between them. The CDR3 here is CASSQDRYSYEQYF. The CDR3 DNA sequence: TGTGCCAGCAGCCAAGACAGGTACTCCTACGAGCAGTACTTC.

V and J are TRBV5-1 and TRBJ2-7; D remains unclear. There are 12 residues in the CDR3. V gave up 7 bases and J gave up 2 bases, with 10 bases separating them. Germline values: CDR1 SGHRS, CDR2 YFSETQ. The chain's CDR3 is CASLQTTYEQYF. Here the CDR3 DNA reads TGCGCCAGCCTACAGACGACCTACGAGCAGTACTTC.

The chain links TRBV7-7 to TRBJ1-1; D is ambiguous. Germline CDR1 is SSHAT and CDR2 is FNYEAQ (reference sequence). This CDR3 has 13 residues. Trimming removed 5 bases from V and 1 base from J, with 8 bases in between. This CDR3 is CASSMTANTEAFF. In DNA form, the CDR3 reads TGTGCCAGCAGCATGACTGCGAACACTGAAGCTTTCTTT.

The chain has TRBV9 and TRBJ1-2, with D maybe TRBD1 (5 bases). V was pared by 4 bases and J by 0 bases, with 10 bases between. This CDR3 has 14 amino acids. Germline V CDR1 and CDR2: SGDLS, YYNGEE. The DNA for the CDR3 is TGTGCCAGCAGCCGAGGAGGGGCTAACTATGGCTACACCTTC. Translation gives CASSRGGANYGYTF.